The clone carrying this T cell receptor (beta chain) has at least ten counts. What it recognizes is unknown. These data come from a study of T cells in Graves' hyperthyroidism and ophthalmopathy. The study, taken as a whole, reports: Ophthalmopathy was predicted by the model a median of 6.5 months ahead of onset.

The trim removed 4 bases at V and 13 bases at J, leaving 16 bases unmatched. This CDR3 comprises 15 residues. Germline V CDR1 and CDR2: LGHDT, YNNKEL (reference sequence). Amplification targeted TCR beta CDR3 regions from RNA transcripts. HTBI primers were used for first-round RT-PCR of the TCR CDR3. One entry per CDR3 protein results from TCRdb running MiXCR on the multiplex PCR reads. Of about 480,000 distinct CDR3 sequences listed, approximately 14% are singletons. Recently diagnosed hyperthyroidism of less than 2 months' duration affected patients aged 18 to 65. Sequencing was done on a sample of blood. The chain links TRBV3-1 to TRBJ2-5; 9 bases are a match to TRBD2. The TCR comes from a woman between 18 and 30 years old with Graves' hyperthyroidism. The CDR3 bases are TGTGCCAGCAGCCCCTACCGCACAGCGGGAGGCCACCGGTACTTC. Translating it yields CASSPYRTAGGHRYF.